There are many counts of the clone carrying this T cell receptor beta chain. The antigen is not known. V was pared by 4 bases and J by 6 bases, with 16 bases between. Germline values: CDR1 SQVTM, CDR2 ANQGSEA. The CDR3 is 13 amino acids. Primed by a sample-barcoded 5' primer and a J-beta primer mix, a second PCR proceeded for 7 to 11 cycles. Each CDR3 protein gets one entry after TCRdb re-called the 5' RACE reads with MiXCR. Of about 1.8 million distinct CDR3 sequences listed, about 50% are singletons. The data derive from a study of blood T cells in healthy people across ages. Study conclusions and caveats: Per million T cells, TCR beta diversity dropped about linearly as age rose.

Sequences were obtained from blood. The TCR comes from a woman in her forties in good health. This sequence joins TRBV29-1 and TRBJ2-7; D may correspond to TRBD1 or TRBD2 (5 bases each). CDR3 in DNA: TGCAGCGTTGCTCCGGGGCCGTGGGGCGAGCAGTACTTC. It specifies CSVAPGPWGEQYF.